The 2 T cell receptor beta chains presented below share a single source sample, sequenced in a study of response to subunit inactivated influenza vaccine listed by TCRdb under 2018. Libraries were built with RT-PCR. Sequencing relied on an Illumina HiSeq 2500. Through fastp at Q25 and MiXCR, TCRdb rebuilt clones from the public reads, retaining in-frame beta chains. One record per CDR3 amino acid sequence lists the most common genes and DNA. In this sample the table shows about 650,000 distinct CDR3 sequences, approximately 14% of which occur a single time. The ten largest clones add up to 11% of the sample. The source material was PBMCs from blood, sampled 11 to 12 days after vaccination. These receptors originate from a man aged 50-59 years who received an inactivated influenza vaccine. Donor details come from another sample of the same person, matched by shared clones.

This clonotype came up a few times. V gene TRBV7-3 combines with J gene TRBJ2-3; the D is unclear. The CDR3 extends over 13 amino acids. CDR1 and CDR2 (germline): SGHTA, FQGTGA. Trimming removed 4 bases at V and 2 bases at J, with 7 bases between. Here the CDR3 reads CASSSRFTDTQYF. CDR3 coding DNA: TGTGCCAGCAGCTCCCGTTTCACAGATACGCAGTATTTT.

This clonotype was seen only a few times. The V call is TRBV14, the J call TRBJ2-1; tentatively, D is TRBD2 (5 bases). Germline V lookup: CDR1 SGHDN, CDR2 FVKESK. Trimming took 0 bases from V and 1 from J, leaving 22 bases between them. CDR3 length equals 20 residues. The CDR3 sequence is CASSQDPTGSRWESYNEQFF. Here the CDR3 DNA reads TGTGCCAGCAGCCAAGATCCCACCGGGTCCCGGTGGGAGTCCTACAATGAGCAGTTCTTC.